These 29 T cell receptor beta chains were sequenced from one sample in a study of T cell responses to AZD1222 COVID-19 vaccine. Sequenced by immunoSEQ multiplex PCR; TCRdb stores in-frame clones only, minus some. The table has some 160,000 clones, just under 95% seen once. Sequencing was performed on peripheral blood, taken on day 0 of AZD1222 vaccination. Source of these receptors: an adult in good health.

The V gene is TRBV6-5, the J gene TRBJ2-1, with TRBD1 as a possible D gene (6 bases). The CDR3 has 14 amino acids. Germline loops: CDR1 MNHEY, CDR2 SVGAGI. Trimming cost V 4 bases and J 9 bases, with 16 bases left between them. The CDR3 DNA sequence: TGTGCCAGCAGTTGGGGCTTACAGGGTCCTGAGCAGTTCTTC. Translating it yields CASSWGLQGPEQFF.

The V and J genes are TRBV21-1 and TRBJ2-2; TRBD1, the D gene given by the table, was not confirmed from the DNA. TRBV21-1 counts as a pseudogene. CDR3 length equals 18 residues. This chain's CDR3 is CASSKGGRLGRNTGELFF. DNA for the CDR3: TGTGCCAGCAGCAAAGGGGGGCGGCTGGGTAGAAACACCGGGGAGCTGTTTTTT.

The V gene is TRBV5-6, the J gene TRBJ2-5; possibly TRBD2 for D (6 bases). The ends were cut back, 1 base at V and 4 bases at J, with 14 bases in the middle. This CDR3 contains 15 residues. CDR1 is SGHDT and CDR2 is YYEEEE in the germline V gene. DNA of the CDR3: TGTGCCAGCAGCTTGTACGGGAGCATGTCAGAGACCCAGTACTTC. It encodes CASSLYGSMSETQYF. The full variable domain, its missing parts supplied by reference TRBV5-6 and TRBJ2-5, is DAGVTQSPTHLIKTRGQQVTLRCSPKSGHDTVSWYQQALGQGPQFIFQYYEEEERQRGNFPDRFSGHQFPNYSSELNVNALLLGDSALYLCASSLYGSMSETQYFGPGTRLLVL.

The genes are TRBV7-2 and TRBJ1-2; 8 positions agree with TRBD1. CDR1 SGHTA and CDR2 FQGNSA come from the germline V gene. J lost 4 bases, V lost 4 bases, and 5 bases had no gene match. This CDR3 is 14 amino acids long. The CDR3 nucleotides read TGTGCCAGCAGCTCGAACAGGGGGATCTATGGCTACACCTTC. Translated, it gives CASSSNRGIYGYTF.

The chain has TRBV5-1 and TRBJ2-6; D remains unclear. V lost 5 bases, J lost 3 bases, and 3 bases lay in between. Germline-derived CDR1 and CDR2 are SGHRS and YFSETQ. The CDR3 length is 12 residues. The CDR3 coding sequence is TGCGCCAGCAGTTATGGGGCCAACGTCCTGACTTTC. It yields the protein CASSYGANVLTF.

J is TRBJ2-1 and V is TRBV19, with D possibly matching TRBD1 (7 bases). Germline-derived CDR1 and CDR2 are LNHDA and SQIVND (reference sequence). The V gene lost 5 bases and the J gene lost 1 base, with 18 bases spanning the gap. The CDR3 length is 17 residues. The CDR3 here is CASSARQGLLSYNEQFF. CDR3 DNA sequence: TGTGCCAGTAGTGCCCGACAGGGACTTCTATCCTACAATGAGCAGTTCTTC.

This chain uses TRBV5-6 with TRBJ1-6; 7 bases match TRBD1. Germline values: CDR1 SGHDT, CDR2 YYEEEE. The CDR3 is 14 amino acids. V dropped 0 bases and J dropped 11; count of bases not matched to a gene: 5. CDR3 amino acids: CASSLARGATPLHF. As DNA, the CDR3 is TGTGCCAGCAGCTTGGCCAGGGGGGCAACACCCCTCCACTTT.

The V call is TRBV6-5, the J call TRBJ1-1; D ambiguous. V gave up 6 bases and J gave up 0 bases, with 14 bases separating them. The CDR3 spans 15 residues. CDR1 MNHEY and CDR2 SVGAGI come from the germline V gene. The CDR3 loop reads CASSRSRNMNTEAFF. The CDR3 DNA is TGTGCCAGCAGCAGGAGTCGGAACATGAACACTGAAGCTTTCTTT.

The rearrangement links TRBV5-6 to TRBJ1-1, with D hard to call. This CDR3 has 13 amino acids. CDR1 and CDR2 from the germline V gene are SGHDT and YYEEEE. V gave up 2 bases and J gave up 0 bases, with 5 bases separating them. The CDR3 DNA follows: TGTGCCAGCAGCTTCTCAGTGAACACTGAAGCTTTCTTT. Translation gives CASSFSVNTEAFF.

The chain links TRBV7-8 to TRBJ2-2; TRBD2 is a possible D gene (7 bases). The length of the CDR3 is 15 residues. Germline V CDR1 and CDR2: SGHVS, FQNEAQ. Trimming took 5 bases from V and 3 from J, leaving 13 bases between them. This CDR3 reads CASSPGGADTGELFF. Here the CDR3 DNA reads TGTGCCAGCAGCCCGGGGGGCGCGGACACCGGGGAGCTGTTTTTT.

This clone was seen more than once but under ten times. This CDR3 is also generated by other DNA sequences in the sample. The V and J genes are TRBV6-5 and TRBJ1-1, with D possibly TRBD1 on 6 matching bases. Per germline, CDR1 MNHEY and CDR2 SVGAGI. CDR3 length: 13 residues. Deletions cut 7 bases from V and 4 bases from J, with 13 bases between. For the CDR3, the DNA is TGTGCCAGCAACCTACAGGGTTCCACTGAAGCTTTCTTT. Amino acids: CASNLQGSTEAFF.

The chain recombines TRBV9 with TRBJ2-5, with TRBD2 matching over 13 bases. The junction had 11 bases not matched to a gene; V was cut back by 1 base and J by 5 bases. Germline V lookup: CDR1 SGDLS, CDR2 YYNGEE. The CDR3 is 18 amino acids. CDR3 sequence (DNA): TGTGCCAGCAGCGTACGCTCCGGGACTAGCGGGATAGGGGAGACCCAGTACTTC. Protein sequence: CASSVRSGTSGIGETQYF.

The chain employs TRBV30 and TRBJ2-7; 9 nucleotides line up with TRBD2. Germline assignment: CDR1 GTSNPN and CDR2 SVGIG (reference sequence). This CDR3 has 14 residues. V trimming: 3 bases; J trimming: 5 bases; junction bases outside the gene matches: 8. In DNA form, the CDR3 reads TGTGCCTGGAGCATCGGGGCTAGCGGGAACGAGCAGTACTTC. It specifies CAWSIGASGNEQYF.

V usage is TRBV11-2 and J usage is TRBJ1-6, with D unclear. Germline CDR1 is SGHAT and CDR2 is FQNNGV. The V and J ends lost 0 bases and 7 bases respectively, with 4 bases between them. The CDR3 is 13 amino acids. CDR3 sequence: CASSLDHNSPLHF. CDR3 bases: TGTGCCAGCAGCTTAGATCACAATTCACCCCTCCACTTT. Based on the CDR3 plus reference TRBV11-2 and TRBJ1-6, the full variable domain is EAGVAQSPRYKIIEKRQSVAFWCNPISGHATLYWYQQILGQGPKLLIQFQNNGVVDDSQLPKDRFSAERLKGVDSTLKIQPAKLEDSAVYLCASSLDHNSPLHFGNGTRLTVT.

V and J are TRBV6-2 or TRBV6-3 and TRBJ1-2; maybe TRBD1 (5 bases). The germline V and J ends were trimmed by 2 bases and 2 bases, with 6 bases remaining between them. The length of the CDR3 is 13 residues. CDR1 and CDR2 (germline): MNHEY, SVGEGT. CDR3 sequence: CASSYDRNYGYTF. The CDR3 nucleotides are TGTGCCAGCAGTTACGACAGAAACTATGGCTACACCTTC.

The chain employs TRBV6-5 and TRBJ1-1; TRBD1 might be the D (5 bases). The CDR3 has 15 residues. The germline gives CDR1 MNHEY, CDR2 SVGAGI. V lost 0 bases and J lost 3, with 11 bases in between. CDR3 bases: TGTGCCAGCAGTTACTCGATTTCAGGGTACACTGAAGCTTTCTTT. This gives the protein CASSYSISGYTEAFF.

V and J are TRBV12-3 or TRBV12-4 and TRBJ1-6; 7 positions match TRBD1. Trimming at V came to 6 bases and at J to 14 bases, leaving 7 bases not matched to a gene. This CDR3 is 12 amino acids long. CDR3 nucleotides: TGTGCCAGCAGGGAGGGGGCTAGGGCCCTCCACTTT. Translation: CASREGARALHF.

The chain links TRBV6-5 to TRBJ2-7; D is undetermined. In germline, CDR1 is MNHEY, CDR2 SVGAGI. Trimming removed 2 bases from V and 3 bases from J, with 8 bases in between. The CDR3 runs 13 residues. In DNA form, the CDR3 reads TGTGCCAGCAGTTACAATTTGTTCTACGAGCAGTACTTC. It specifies CASSYNLFYEQYF.

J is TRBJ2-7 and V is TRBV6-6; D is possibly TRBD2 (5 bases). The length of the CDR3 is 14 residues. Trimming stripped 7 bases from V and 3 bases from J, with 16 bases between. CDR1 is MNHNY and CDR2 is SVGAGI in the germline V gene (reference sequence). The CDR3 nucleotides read TGTGCCAGCATGCCCAGCGGCTCTAACTACGAGCAGTACTTC. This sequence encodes CASMPSGSNYEQYF.

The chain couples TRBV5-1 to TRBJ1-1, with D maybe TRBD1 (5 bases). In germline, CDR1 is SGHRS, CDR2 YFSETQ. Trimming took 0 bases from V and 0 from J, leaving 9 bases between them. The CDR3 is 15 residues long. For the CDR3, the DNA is TGCGCCAGCAGCTTGGAAGCAGGGATGAACACTGAAGCTTTCTTT. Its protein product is CASSLEAGMNTEAFF.

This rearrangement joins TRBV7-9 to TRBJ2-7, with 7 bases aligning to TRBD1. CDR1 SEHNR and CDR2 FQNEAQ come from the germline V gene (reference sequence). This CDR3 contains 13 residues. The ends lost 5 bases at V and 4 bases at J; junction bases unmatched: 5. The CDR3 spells CASSPRDRYEQYF. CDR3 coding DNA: TGTGCCAGCAGCCCCCGGGACAGATACGAGCAGTACTTC.

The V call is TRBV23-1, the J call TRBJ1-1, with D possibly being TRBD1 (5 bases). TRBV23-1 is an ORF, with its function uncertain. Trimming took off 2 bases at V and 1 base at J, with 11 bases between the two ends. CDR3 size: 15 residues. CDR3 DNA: TGCGCCAGCAGTCAACCAGGCGGGGCGAACACTGAAGCTTTCTTT. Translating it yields CASSQPGGANTEAFF.

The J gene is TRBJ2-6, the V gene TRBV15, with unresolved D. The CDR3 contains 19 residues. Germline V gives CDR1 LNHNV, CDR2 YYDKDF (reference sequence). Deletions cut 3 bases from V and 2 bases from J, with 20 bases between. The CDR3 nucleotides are TGTGCCACCAGCAGCCCGCTTAGCCCCCTAACAACTGGGGCCAACGTCCTGACTTTC. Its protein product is CATSSPLSPLTTGANVLTF.

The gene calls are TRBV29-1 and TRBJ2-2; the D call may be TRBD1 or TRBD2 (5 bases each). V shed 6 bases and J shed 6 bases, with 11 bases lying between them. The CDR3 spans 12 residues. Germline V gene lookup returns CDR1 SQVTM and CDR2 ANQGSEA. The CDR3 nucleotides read TGCAGCGTGGGGGTTCCACCCGGGGAGCTGTTTTTT. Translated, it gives CSVGVPPGELFF.

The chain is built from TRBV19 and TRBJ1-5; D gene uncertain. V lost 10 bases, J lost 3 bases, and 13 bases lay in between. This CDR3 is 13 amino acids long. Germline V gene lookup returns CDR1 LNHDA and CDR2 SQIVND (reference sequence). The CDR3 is CATQPAVNQPQHF. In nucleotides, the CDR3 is TGTGCCACCCAGCCGGCAGTCAATCAGCCCCAGCATTTT. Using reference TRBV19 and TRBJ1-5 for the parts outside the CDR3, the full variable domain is DGGITQSPKYLFRKEGQNVTLSCEQNLNHDAMYWYRQDPGQGLRLIYYSQIVNDFQKGDIAEGYSVSREKKESFPLTVTSAQKNPTAFYLCATQPAVNQPQHFGDGTRLSIL.

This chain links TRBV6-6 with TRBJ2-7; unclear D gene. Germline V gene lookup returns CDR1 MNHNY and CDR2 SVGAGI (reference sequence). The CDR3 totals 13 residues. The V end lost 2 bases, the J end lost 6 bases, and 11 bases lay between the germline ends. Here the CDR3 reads CASSYPLQAEQYF. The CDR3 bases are TGTGCCAGCAGTTACCCCCTCCAAGCCGAGCAGTACTTC.

As DNA, the CDR3 is TGTGCCTGGAGTGTACGGGGCGGGGGGTACAATGAGCAGTTCTTC. Its protein is CAWSVRGGGYNEQFF. The chain combines TRBV30 with TRBJ2-1; 8 bases map to TRBD2. From germline, CDR1 is GTSNPN and CDR2 SVGIG (reference sequence). This CDR3 has 15 amino acids. V shed 0 bases, J shed 4 bases, and the junction held 5 bases outside the gene matches.

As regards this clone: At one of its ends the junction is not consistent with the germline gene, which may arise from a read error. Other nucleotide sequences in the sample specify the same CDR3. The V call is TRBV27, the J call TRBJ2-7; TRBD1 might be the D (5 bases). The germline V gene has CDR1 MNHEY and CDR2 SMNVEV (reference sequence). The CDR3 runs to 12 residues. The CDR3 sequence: CAPNRSSYEQYF. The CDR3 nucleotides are TGTGCCCCCAACAGGAGCTCCTATGAGCAGTACTTC.

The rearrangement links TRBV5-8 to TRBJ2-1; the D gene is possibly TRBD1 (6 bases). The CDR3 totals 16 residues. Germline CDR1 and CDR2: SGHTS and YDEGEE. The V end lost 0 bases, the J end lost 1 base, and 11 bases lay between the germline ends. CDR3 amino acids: CASSLGDNPSYNEQFF. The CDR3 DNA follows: TGTGCCAGCAGCTTGGGGGACAACCCATCCTACAATGAGCAGTTCTTC. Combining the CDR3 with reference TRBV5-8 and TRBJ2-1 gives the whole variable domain EAGVTQSPTHLIKTRGQQATLRCSPISGHTSVYWYQQALGLGLQFLLWYDEGEERNRGNFPPRFSGRQFPNYSSELNVNALELEDSALYLCASSLGDNPSYNEQFFGPGTRLTVL.